This T cell receptor (beta chain) was captured by sequencing in a study of T cell responses to AZD1222 COVID-19 vaccine. In this sample, this clone turned up once. The ends lost 1 base at V and 7 bases at J; junction bases unmatched: 9. The CDR3 runs 15 residues. Germline lookup yields CDR1 MNHNS and CDR2 SASEGT. Clones were sequenced by immunoSEQ multiplex PCR, and TCRdb holds only the in-frame ones, with some missing. The data show approximately 99,000 clones, with just over 90% seen just once and about 9% held by the top ten. The TCR was taken from an adult who received the AZD1222 COVID-19 vaccine. The gene calls are TRBV6-1 and TRBJ2-7; 8 bases line up with TRBD2. The specimen was peripheral blood, collected 28 days after the second AZD1222 dose. CDR3 DNA sequence: TGTGCCAGCAGTGAAGGGAGCGGGGGTTCTTTTGAGCAGTACTTC. Its translation is CASSEGSGGSFEQYF.